This TCR beta chain was captured in a study of blood T cell repertoires in COVID-19. Background on the study: Material from acute and convalescent COVID-19 was sourced from the United States, Italy and Spain.

V was pared by 3 bases and J by 4 bases, with 12 bases between. Germline values: CDR1 GTSNPN, CDR2 SVGIG (reference sequence). CDR3 size: 14 residues. Ages ranged from 18 to 89 years, with residence in fewer than 25 US areas. Sequencing used immunoSEQ multiplex PCR; TCRdb keeps in-frame clones, though not all of them. The table shows around 200,000 clones, with roughly 88% occurring only once. The rearrangement joins TRBV30 to TRBJ2-2; maybe TRBD1 (5 bases). The receptor was derived from a man aged 40-55 years with acute COVID-19. Sequencing was performed on PBMCs or T cells enriched from blood (not recorded which). CDR3 in DNA: TGTGCCTGGAGCAAGCAGGGCCCCACCGGGGAGCTGTTTTTT. Protein product: CAWSKQGPTGELFF.